This T cell receptor beta chain comes out of a study of T-cell memory formation after mild COVID-19 (dated by TCRdb to 2020 to 2023). Turning to the overall study: TCR sequence clusters from the two donors were found to be largely donor specific. T-cell clones expanding and contracting after mild COVID-19 in two donors were tracked by longitudinal TCRalpha and TCRbeta repertoire sequencing. Two young, previously healthy adult volunteers made up the cohort, one male and one female.

What the research found in general, with its limitations: Only a couple of mild cases were covered by the study, and larger cohorts that include severe cases with pre-infection samples were considered necessary. Contracting CD4+ clones were located mainly in the CM and EM memory subsets, whereas CD8+ clones were found to be enriched in EMRA. From day 15 to 85, contracting clones showed balanced CD4/CD8 phenotypes, whereas a second wave of clones that expanded from day 15 to 37 leaned towards CD4+. SARS-CoV-2 specificity of the second-wave clones peaking on day 37 was not confirmed. Some responding clones were detected in pre-infection memory, which suggested that pre-existing cross-reactive memory T cells had joined the SARS-CoV-2 response.

The table lists this clonotype with many counts. Its antigen is not yet known. No much larger clone is present one base from it, and per-base qualities are unavailable. PBMCs were isolated by Ficoll-Paque density gradient centrifugation. The reads were generated on an Illumina NovaSeq 6000. Using 5'RACE with constant-segment primers, TCRalpha and TCRbeta cDNA libraries were constructed, with sample barcodes and unique molecular identifiers added in the process. RNA was extracted from every sample with Trizol reagent. Library amplification was performed in two PCR steps, and a second sample barcode and Illumina TruSeq adapters were introduced in the second step. The libraries were sequenced on an Illumina NovaSeq using 2 x 150 bp paired-end reads. Under the source paper's analysis protocol: Reads were demultiplexed and collapsed into UMI-guided consensus sequences with migec v1.2.7. Using mixcr v2.1.11, UMI consensuses were aligned to TRA and TRB V and J templates and then assembled into clonotypes. A clonotype was counted as expanded or contracted only when both edgeR and NoisET called the clonotype significant, with the noise models trained on biological replicates. For edgeR calls, the thresholds were a false discovery rate-adjusted p below 0.01 and a log2 fold-change of 1. As an exploratory analysis of dynamics, max-normalized trajectories of the 1000 most abundant clonotypes were examined by PCA with hierarchical clustering. Each responding clone was given a CD4 or CD8 phenotype based on the CD4+ and CD8+ repertoires, which had been sequenced separately. In-frame beta chains were kept once TCRdb had trimmed the public reads at Q25 with fastp and called clones with MiXCR. When rows share a CDR3 protein, they turn into one entry using the most common DNA and genes. The V and J calls and clone size come from TCRdb's table, not from the authors' own analysis. The sample records roughly 29,000 distinct CDR3 sequences, 10% to 15% of which are singletons. 13% to 15% of the sample comes from the top ten.

Sequenced sample: PBMCs or a T cell subset sorted from them (not recorded which). This clonotype originated in an adult woman who had mild COVID-19 (a few samples of this study predate the infection). The sample titles of this study are shuffled in the database, so cell type and time point are left out; the donor was told from shared clones.

The CDR3 reads CASSEAGLAANEQFF. Read as DNA, the sequence is TGTGCCAGCAGTGAAGCAGGACTAGCGGCTAATGAGCAGTTCTTC. The V and J segments used are TRBV2 and TRBJ2-1, with 10 bases in between that match TRBD2. From its cysteine to its phenylalanine, the CDR3 spans 15 amino acids. Only the CDR3 portion is preserved as DNA: 45 bases, with reading frame beginning at the first base. After removal of 0 bases from V and 7 bases from J, the junction retains 3 bases not matched to a gene. The germline V gene gives CDR1 as SNHLY and CDR2 as FYNNEI.